This TCR beta chain was sequenced for a study of CD8 T cells in ankylosing spondylitis. Overall study findings and caveats: Disease-linked clones bore a CD8+ phenotype and were relatively rare in peripheral blood. Reactive arthritis synovial fluid and blood previously showed some of these motif variants. In ankylosing spondylitis patients, matched synovial fluid reportedly showed significant enrichment of disease-linked clones.

Generation of TCR beta libraries employed quantitative 5'-RACE incorporating molecular barcodes. TCRdb analysed the 5' RACE reads with MiXCR anew, one entry per CDR3 protein. The table shows hundreds of thousands of distinct CDR3 sequences, with roughly 32% occurring only once. Note on this clonotype: As yet, its antigen is unknown.

The CDR3 extends over 15 amino acids. Looked up from germline, CDR1 is DFQATT and CDR2 is SNEGSKA (reference sequence). With 0 bases clipped from V and 4 bases from J, the junction kept 3 bases outside the gene matches. The chain employs TRBV20-1 and TRBJ2-3; TRBD1 agrees at 11 bases. The sequencing sample was made of blood, either unsorted or a sorted T cell fraction (not recorded which). This clonotype originated in a male donor with ankylosing spondylitis or in good health (not recorded which). The CDR3 is CSARDPGQGADTQYF. CDR3 sequence (DNA): TGCAGTGCTAGAGACCCGGGACAGGGGGCAGATACGCAGTATTTT.